This T cell receptor (beta chain) comes out of a study of blood T cell repertoires in COVID-19. As for the study in general: COVID-19 samples, acute and convalescent, were from the United States, Italy and Spain.

The protocol was immunoSEQ multiplex PCR, while the TCRdb copy is restricted to in-frame clones and leaves out a portion. The sample has about 170,000 clones, roughly 91% seen once. The V and J ends lost 3 bases and 1 base, in that order; junction bases with no gene match: 6. Germline loops: CDR1 MDHEN, CDR2 SYDVKM. This CDR3 contains 17 residues. Sequencing used peripheral blood. The sequence came from a man between 45 and 60 years old who had recovered from COVID-19. The chain couples TRBV28 to TRBJ2-2, with TRBD2 identical over 9 bases. In nucleotides, the CDR3 is TGTGCCAGCAGTTTTCAGAAAGCGGGGGGGAACACCGGGGAGCTGTTTTTT. Translating gives CASSFQKAGGNTGELFF.